The 30 T cell receptor beta chains below all came from one sample that was sequenced in a study of regulatory T cells in long-lasting Graves disease. Both iRepertoire HTBI primers and Arm-PCR of CDR3 regions were used to build the TCR beta libraries. TCRdb analysed the multiplex PCR reads with MiXCR anew, one entry per CDR3 protein. Counted here are about 660,000 distinct CDR3 sequences, approximately 31% occurring once; the ten biggest clones make up around 42%. Time point reported: persistent/refractory GD, antithyroid drugs over 5 years with positive TRAb. TCR sequences were obtained from RNA taken from PBMCs. Sequencing used peripheral blood mononuclear cells (PBMCs), obtained when the disease was refractory, from a patient treated with antithyroid drugs. These receptors all stem from a female donor with Graves disease.

This clonotype occurred many times. The J gene is TRBJ2-7, the V gene TRBV2; unclear D gene. Germline V CDR1 and CDR2: SNHLY, FYNNEI. The CDR3 is 13 amino acids. Deletions cut 5 bases from V and 2 bases from J, with 10 bases between. CDR3 residues: CASSRRRTYEQYF. Written as DNA, the CDR3 is TGTGCCAGCAGTCGACGGCGAACCTACGAGCAGTACTTC.

This clonotype was counted ten times or more. The chain carries TRBV28 and TRBJ1-2; TRBD1 might be the D (6 bases). CDR1 and CDR2 from the germline V gene are MDHEN and SYDVKM. The CDR3 is 16 amino acids. Trimming pared 6 bases from V and 1 base from J, leaving 18 bases between. For the CDR3, the DNA is TGTGCCAGCAGCAGGTCGGCGGGGGCGAGTAACTATGGCTACACCTTC. Translated, it gives CASSRSAGASNYGYTF.

This chain connects TRBV6-4 to TRBJ1-1; D unclear. Trimming stripped 4 bases from V and 1 base from J, with 4 bases between. The CDR3 is made up of 12 amino acids. Germline CDR1 and CDR2: MRHNA and SNTAGT. The CDR3 reads CASSAPNTEAFF. In DNA form, the CDR3 reads TGTGCCAGCAGTGCTCCGAACACTGAAGCTTTCTTT.

This clonotype was seen many times. This chain links TRBV3-1 with TRBJ1-5; the D gene is possibly TRBD1 (5 bases). The germline CDR1 and CDR2 sequences are LGHDT and YNNKEL (reference sequence). The CDR3 is 15 residues long. Trimming shortened V by 0 bases and J by 1 base, and 7 bases separated the two germline ends. This chain's CDR3 is CASSQDRGSNQPQHF. CDR3 DNA sequence: TGTGCCAGCAGCCAAGATAGGGGAAGCAATCAGCCCCAGCATTTT.

V and J are TRBV7-3 and TRBJ1-1; D is unresolved. Trimming removed 5 bases at V and 2 bases at J, with 15 bases between. The CDR3 covers 15 residues. Germline CDR1 reads SGHTA; CDR2 reads FQGTGA. CDR3 region: CASSRGPPGNTEAFF. The CDR3, as DNA: TGTGCCAGCAGCCGGGGTCCTCCCGGAAACACTGAAGCTTTCTTT.

In its sample, this clonotype was seen a few times. The V gene is TRBV19, the J gene TRBJ1-2; no reliable D call. The CDR3 loop spans 16 amino acids. Germline V CDR1 and CDR2: LNHDA, SQIVND (reference sequence). The V end lost 5 bases, the J end lost 4 bases, and 20 bases lay between the germline ends. CDR3 DNA sequence: TGTGCCAGTAGTGCCCACCAGAGGGCCGACGGCTATGGCTACACCTTC. As protein: CASSAHQRADGYGYTF.

The V call is TRBV6-1, the J call TRBJ1-5; TRBD1 matches at 7 bases. Germline CDR1 and CDR2: MNHNS and SASEGT. This CDR3 is built from 15 residues. The junction had 8 bases not matched to a gene; V was cut back by 5 bases and J by 4 bases. The CDR3 reads CASSRMLQGNQPQHF. In DNA form, the CDR3 reads TGTGCCAGCAGTCGTATGCTACAGGGGAATCAGCCCCAGCATTTT.

The V and J genes are TRBV24-1 and TRBJ2-6; no clear D gene. CDR3 length: 13 residues. Trimming shortened V by 4 bases and J by 9 bases, and 9 bases separated the two germline ends. Germline CDR1 reads KGHDR; CDR2 reads SFDVKD. The CDR3 is CATSDSSGNVLTF. The CDR3 nucleotides read TGTGCCACCAGTGACTCCTCGGGCAACGTCCTGACTTTC.

This clonotype was observed many times. The chain uses TRBV11-1 and TRBJ2-7; 15 positions agree with TRBD2. Germline CDR1 SGHAT, CDR2 FQDESV (reference sequence). V shed 4 bases, J shed 0 bases, and the junction held 4 bases outside the gene matches. The CDR3 is 17 residues long. This CDR3 reads CASSSGLAGGHSYEQYF. Here the CDR3 DNA reads TGTGCCAGCAGCTCGGGACTAGCGGGAGGACACTCCTACGAGCAGTACTTC.

The chain recombines TRBV4-2 with TRBJ2-7; 8 nucleotides line up with TRBD1. CDR3 length equals 18 residues. CDR1 is LGHNA and CDR2 is YNFKEQ in the germline V gene. The V gene end was trimmed by 0 bases and the J gene end by 5 bases; junction bases not matched to a gene: 15. CDR3 in DNA: TGTGCCAGCAGCCAAGACTATCGGGGCAGGGGGCCTTTGGACGAGCAGTACTTC. It yields the protein CASSQDYRGRGPLDEQYF.

A few counts support this clonotype. The chain has TRBV25-1 and TRBJ1-4; D is undetermined. Trimming cost V 3 bases and J 1 base, with 12 bases left between them. The length of the CDR3 is 16 residues. Germline V gene sequence: CDR1 MGHDK, CDR2 SYGVNS. The CDR3 bases are TGTGCCAGCAGTGATTTGGGTTTGGGAACTAATGAAAAACTGTTTTTT. It codes for CASSDLGLGTNEKLFF.

This clonotype has a handful of counts. An end of the junction differs from the germline gene, which may be a read error. V and J are TRBV18 and TRBJ1-4, with D perhaps TRBD1 (6 bases). CDR3 length: 14 residues. Germline CDR1 reads KGHSH; CDR2 reads LQKENI. The CDR3 protein is CASSLLGDKQWPAF. The DNA of the CDR3 is TGTGCCAGCTCACTGCTCGGGGACAAACAGTGGCCGGCGTTT.

This clonotype was counted only a few times. It may be a read error: a sequence one base away is much more abundant. The chain employs TRBV6-1 and TRBJ1-1; TRBD1 aligns across 8 bases. Per germline, CDR1 MNHNS and CDR2 SASEGT. V was pared by 8 bases and J by 1 base, with 0 bases of the junction left unmatched. The CDR3 length is 12 residues. The CDR3 DNA is TGTGCCAGCGACAGGGGGAACACTGAAGCTTTCTTT. It translates to CASDRGNTEAFF.

As to this clonotype: A much bigger clone sits one base away, suggesting this may be a read error. The rearrangement uses TRBV28 and TRBJ1-2; 8 bases line up with TRBD1. From germline, CDR1 is MDHEN and CDR2 SYDVKM. The CDR3 is 15 residues long. The CDR3 here is CASSENRGEYYSYTF. The DNA of the CDR3 is TGTGCCAGCAGTGAAAACAGGGGGGAGTACTATAGCTACACCTTC.

Many counts were recorded for this clonotype. This sequence joins TRBV5-1 and TRBJ2-2; D not certain. CDR3 length: 14 amino acids. V was cut by 5 bases and J by 0 bases, with 8 bases left in between. CDR1 is SGHRS, CDR2 YFSETQ, per germline. DNA for the CDR3: TGCGCCAGCAGACCCCAGGCGAACACCGGGGAGCTGTTTTTT. This codes for CASRPQANTGELFF.

The sample holds many counts of this clonotype. The V gene is TRBV6-5, the J gene TRBJ2-5; tentatively, D is TRBD1 (6 bases). The germline V and J ends were trimmed by 0 bases and 4 bases, with 18 bases remaining between them. CDR1 and CDR2 from the germline V gene are MNHEY and SVGAGI. The CDR3 contains 17 residues. CDR3 coding DNA: TGTGCCAGCAGTTACTCGTCAGTGGGTGTGACAGGAGAGACCCAGTACTTC. This gives the protein CASSYSSVGVTGETQYF.

The rearrangement joins TRBV6-1 to TRBJ1-5, with D unresolved. The V gene's germline CDR1 is MNHNS and CDR2 SASEGT. The CDR3 runs 15 residues. V lost 6 bases, J lost 0 bases, and 12 bases lay in between. CDR3 DNA sequence: TGTGCCAGCAGCGGAGACATTTATAGCAATCAGCCCCAGCATTTT. Translation gives CASSGDIYSNQPQHF.

This chain joins TRBV6-1 and TRBJ1-2; 8 bases match TRBD1. Germline CDR1 and CDR2: MNHNS and SASEGT. V lost 10 bases, J lost 0 bases, and 7 bases stayed unmatched. CDR3 size: 14 residues. The CDR3, as DNA: TGTGCCACCCAGACAGGGGAATCTAACTATGGCTACACCTTC. Protein sequence: CATQTGESNYGYTF.

The chain joins TRBV12-3 or TRBV12-4 to TRBJ2-1, with 7 bases fitting TRBD2. This CDR3 contains 15 residues. J gave up 0 bases and V 1 base, and 0 bases lay outside the gene matches. The CDR3 bases are TGTGCCAGCAGTTTAGGGACTAGCTCCTACAATGAGCAGTTCTTC. Translated: CASSLGTSSYNEQFF.

The V gene is TRBV10-3, the J gene TRBJ2-5, with TRBD2 as a possible D gene (6 bases). CDR3 length equals 14 residues. V dropped 5 bases and J dropped 3 bases, with 13 bases sitting between them. Per the germline V gene, CDR1 is ENHRY and CDR2 is SYGVKD. CDR3 coding DNA: TGTGCCATCAGTAGACGGAGGGCGAAAGAGACCCAGTACTTC. It is translated as CAISRRRAKETQYF.

This clonotype came up a few times. J is TRBJ2-7 and V is TRBV12-3 or TRBV12-4, with 8 positions matching TRBD1. Trimming took 5 bases from V and 4 from J; bases not matched to a gene: 10. The CDR3 consists of 15 residues. Written as DNA, the CDR3 is TGTGCCAGCAGTACGGGACAGGTGAATAGGTACGAGCAGTACTTC. It codes for CASSTGQVNRYEQYF.

The chain joins TRBV7-9 to TRBJ1-1, with TRBD1 matching 7 bases. Trimming at V came to 1 base and at J to 6 bases, leaving 5 bases not matched to a gene. Germline V gene data show CDR1 as SEHNR and CDR2 as FQNEAQ (reference sequence). The CDR3 loop spans 14 amino acids. CDR3 in amino acids: CASSLGNRGPEAFF. CDR3 bases: TGTGCCAGCAGCTTAGGAAACAGGGGACCTGAAGCTTTCTTT.

The chain has TRBV14 and TRBJ1-2; tentative D call: TRBD1 (6 bases). From germline, CDR1 is SGHDN and CDR2 FVKESK. The CDR3 length is 17 residues. V dropped 3 bases and J dropped 2 bases, with 19 bases sitting between them. CDR3 bases: TGTGCCAGCAGCCAGCACAGGGAATTTTTCCCAAACTATGGCTACACCTTC. It codes for CASSQHREFFPNYGYTF.

This sequence joins TRBV28 and TRBJ1-1, with D uncertain. Trimming shortened V by 10 bases and J by 3 bases, and 9 bases separated the two germline ends. This CDR3 spans 11 amino acids. CDR1 and CDR2 (germline): MDHEN, SYDVKM. The CDR3 spells CAIIRDTEAFF. The DNA of the CDR3 is TGTGCCATCATACGGGACACTGAAGCTTTCTTT.

A remark on this clonotype: This may stem from a read error, because a much larger clone lies one nucleotide away. The conserved closing phenylalanine or tryptophan is absent in this CDR3, likely reflecting a read error. The gene calls are TRBV2 and TRBJ1-2, with D uncertain. The V and J ends lost 3 bases and 3 bases respectively, with 8 bases between them. This CDR3 contains 13 residues. In germline, CDR1 is SNHLY, CDR2 FYNNEI. The DNA for the CDR3 is TGTGCCAGCAGTGAGAGGGTCTACTATGGCTACACCCTC. The encoded protein is CASSERVYYGYTL.

The chain couples TRBV6-1 to TRBJ1-5; a weak D match, TRBD1 (6 bases). The germline V gene encodes CDR1 MNHNS and CDR2 SASEGT. The CDR3 runs 15 residues. V dropped 5 bases and J dropped 6 bases, with 17 bases sitting between them. CDR3 residues: CASSPSARGIQPQHF. The CDR3, as DNA: TGTGCCAGCAGTCCGTCAGCCAGGGGAATTCAGCCCCAGCATTTT.

This clonotype was seen a handful of times. The V and J genes are TRBV6-1 and TRBJ2-2; 12 bases are shared with TRBD1. The junction had 6 bases not matched to a gene; V was cut back by 8 bases and J by 5 bases. Germline V gives CDR1 MNHNS, CDR2 SASEGT. This CDR3 has 15 residues. In nucleotides, the CDR3 is TGTGCCAGCGGGGGACAGGGGGCGTGGACCGGGGAGCTGTTTTTT. It translates to CASGGQGAWTGELFF.

This clonotype was recorded many times. The chain carries TRBV11-2 and TRBJ2-7; 9 nucleotides line up with TRBD1. This CDR3 has 14 residues. The trim removed 4 bases at V and 0 bases at J, leaving 1 base unmatched. Germline assignment: CDR1 SGHAT and CDR2 FQNNGV. The CDR3 loop reads CASSWDRDSYEQYF. The CDR3 nucleotides read TGTGCCAGCAGCTGGGACAGGGACTCCTACGAGCAGTACTTC.

The chain couples TRBV6-1 to TRBJ1-5; D not resolved. V was trimmed by 10 bases and J by 0 bases, leaving 10 bases between them. Germline V CDR1 and CDR2: MNHNS, SASEGT. The CDR3 loop spans 13 amino acids. CDR3 nucleotide sequence: TGTGCCACTCGCGAGATTAGCAATCAGCCCCAGCATTTT. The encoded protein is CATREISNQPQHF.

This clonotype was seen only a few times. V is TRBV6-1 and J is TRBJ1-5, with D possibly TRBD1 on 6 matching bases. CDR3 length: 14 amino acids. The germline gives CDR1 MNHNS, CDR2 SASEGT. V shed 7 bases and J shed 1 base, with 11 bases lying between them. The CDR3 nucleotides read TGTGCCAGCATTTGGACAGCCAGCAATCAGCCCCAGCATTTT. Translation gives CASIWTASNQPQHF.